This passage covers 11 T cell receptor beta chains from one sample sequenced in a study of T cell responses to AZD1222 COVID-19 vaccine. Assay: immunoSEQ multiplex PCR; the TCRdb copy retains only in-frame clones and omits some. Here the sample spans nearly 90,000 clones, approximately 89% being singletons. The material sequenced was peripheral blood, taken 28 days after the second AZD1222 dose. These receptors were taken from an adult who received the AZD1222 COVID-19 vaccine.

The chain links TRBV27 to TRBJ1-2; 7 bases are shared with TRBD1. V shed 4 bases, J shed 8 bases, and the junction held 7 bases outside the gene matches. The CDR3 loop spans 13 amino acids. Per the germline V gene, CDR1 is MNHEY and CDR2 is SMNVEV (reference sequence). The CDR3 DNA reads TGTGCCAGCAGTTACACAGGGGTTGGGGGCTACACCTTC. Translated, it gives CASSYTGVGGYTF.

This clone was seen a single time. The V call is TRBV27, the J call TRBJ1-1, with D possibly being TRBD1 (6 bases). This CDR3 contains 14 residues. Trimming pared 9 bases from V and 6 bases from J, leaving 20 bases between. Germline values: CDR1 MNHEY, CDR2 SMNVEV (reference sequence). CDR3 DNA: TGTGCCAGTGCGGGGGGCTGGACGGTGGCTGAAGCTTTCTTT. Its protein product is CASAGGWTVAEAFF.

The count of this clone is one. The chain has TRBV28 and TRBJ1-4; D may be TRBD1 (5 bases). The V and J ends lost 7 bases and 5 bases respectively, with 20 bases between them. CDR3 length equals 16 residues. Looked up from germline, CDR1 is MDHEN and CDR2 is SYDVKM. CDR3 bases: TGTGCCAGCACCCACCCGGGGACCCGCCGAAATGAAAAACTGTTTTTT. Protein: CASTHPGTRRNEKLFF.

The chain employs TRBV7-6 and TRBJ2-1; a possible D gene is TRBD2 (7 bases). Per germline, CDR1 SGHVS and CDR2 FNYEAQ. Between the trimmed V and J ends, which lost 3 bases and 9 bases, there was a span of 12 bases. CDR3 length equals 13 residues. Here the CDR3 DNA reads TGTGCCAGCAGCTTGGGGGGGCAGGGTGAGCAGTTCTTC. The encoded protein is CASSLGGQGEQFF.

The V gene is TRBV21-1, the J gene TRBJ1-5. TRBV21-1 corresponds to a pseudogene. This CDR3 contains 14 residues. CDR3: CASSKERLNQPQHF. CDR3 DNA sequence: TGTGCCAGCAGCAAAGAAAGGCTCAATCAGCCCCAGCATTTT.

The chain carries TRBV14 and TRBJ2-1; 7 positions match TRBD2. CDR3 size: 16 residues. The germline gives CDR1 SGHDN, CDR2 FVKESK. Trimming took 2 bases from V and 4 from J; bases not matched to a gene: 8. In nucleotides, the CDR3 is TGTGCCAGCAGCCAATTCGGCGGGGGTTCTTACAATGAGCAGTTCTTC. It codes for CASSQFGGGSYNEQFF. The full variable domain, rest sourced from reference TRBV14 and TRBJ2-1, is EAGVTQFPSHSVIEKGQTVTLRCDPISGHDNLYWYRRVMGKEIKFLLHFVKESKQDESGMPNNRFLAERTGGTYSTLKVQPAELEDSGVYFCASSQFGGGSYNEQFFGPGTRLTVL.

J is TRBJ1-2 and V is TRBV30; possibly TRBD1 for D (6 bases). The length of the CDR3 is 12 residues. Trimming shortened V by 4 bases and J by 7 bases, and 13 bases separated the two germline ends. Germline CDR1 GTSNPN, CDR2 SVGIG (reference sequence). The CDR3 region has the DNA TGTGCCTGGACCTCAACAGGGCTTGGCTACACCTTC. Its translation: CAWTSTGLGYTF.

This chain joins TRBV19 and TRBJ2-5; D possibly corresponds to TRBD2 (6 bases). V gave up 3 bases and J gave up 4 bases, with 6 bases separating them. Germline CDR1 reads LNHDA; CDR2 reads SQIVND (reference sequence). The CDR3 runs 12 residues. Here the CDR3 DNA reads TGTGCCAGTAGTATGGGGGGAGAGACCCAGTACTTC. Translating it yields CASSMGGETQYF.

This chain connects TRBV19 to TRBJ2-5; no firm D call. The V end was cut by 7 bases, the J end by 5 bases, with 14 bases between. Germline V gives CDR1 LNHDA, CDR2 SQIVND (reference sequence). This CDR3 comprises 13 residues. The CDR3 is CASKSSDRETQYF. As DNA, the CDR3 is TGTGCCAGTAAATCTTCTGATCGGGAGACCCAGTACTTC.

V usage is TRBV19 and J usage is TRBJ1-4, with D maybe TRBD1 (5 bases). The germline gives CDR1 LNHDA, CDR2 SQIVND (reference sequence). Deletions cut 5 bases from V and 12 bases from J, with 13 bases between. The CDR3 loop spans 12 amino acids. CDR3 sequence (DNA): TGTGCCAGTAGTTCCACTCGGGGCGAACTGTTTTTT. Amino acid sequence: CASSSTRGELFF.

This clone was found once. The CDR3 reads CASSLARGGALSYNEQFF. In nucleotides, the CDR3 is TGTGCCAGCAGCTTAGCGCGGGGCGGCGCCTTATCCTACAATGAGCAGTTCTTC. The chain combines TRBV7-2 with TRBJ2-1; D is possibly TRBD2 (6 bases). CDR3 size: 18 residues. Germline values: CDR1 SGHTA, CDR2 FQGNSA. V was clipped by 0 bases and J by 1 base, with 16 bases between them.